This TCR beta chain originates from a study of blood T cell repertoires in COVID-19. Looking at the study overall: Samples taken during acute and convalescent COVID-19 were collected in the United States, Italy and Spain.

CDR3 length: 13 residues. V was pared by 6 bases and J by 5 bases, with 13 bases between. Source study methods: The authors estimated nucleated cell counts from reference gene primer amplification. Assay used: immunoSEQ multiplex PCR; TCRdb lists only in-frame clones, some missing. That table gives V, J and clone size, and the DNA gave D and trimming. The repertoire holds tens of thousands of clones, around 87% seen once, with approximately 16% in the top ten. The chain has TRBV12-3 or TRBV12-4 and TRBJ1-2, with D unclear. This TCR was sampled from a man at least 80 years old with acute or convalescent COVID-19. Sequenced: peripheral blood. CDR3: CASSRSTPYGYTF. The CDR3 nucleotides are TGTGCCAGCAGCCGATCGACTCCTTATGGCTACACCTTC.